Sequencing of this T cell receptor (beta chain) was carried out in a study of PD-1 blockade in mismatch repair-deficient tumors. Germline trimming cut 3 bases from V and 4 bases from J; bases unmatched to any gene: 5. The CDR3 length is 14 residues. In germline, CDR1 is SGHRS, CDR2 YFSETQ. Repertoires were generated with immunoSEQ multiplex PCR, while TCRdb's copy carries only in-frame clones and drops some. The table has around 33,000 clones, around 80% seen once. The clonotype originates from an adult with mismatch repair-deficient cancer. The source was PBMCs, collected less than 7 weeks after starting pembrolizumab. V and J are TRBV5-1 and TRBJ2-3; 7 bases align to TRBD2. CDR3 coding DNA: TGCGCCAGCAGCTCCGGGACTATCGCAGATACGCAGTATTTT. Translated: CASSSGTIADTQYF.